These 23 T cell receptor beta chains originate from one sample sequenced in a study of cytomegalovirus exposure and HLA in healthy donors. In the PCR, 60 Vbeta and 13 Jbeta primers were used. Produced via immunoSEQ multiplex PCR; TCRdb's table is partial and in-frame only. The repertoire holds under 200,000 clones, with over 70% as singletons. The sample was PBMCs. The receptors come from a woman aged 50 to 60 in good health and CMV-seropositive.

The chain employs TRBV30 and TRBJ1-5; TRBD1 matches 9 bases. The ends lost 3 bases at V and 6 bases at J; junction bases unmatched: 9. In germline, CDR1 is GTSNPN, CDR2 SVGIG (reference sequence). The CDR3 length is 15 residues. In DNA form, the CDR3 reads TGTGCCTGGAGCGCCGGGACAGGGTTTGGTCAGCCCCAGCATTTT. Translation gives CAWSAGTGFGQPQHF.

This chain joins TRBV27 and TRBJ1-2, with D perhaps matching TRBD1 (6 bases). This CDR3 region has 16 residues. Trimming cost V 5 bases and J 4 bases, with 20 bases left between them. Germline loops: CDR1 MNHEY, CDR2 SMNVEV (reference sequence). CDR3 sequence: CASSPYWDNAGYGYTF. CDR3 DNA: TGTGCCAGCAGTCCCTATTGGGACAACGCGGGCTATGGCTACACCTTC.

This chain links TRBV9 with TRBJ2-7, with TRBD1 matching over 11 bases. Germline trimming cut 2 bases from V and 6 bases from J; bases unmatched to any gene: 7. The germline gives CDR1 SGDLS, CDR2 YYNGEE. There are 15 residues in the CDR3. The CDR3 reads CASSVGTGGAGEQYF. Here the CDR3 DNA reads TGTGCCAGCAGCGTCGGGACAGGGGGAGCGGGCGAGCAGTACTTC.

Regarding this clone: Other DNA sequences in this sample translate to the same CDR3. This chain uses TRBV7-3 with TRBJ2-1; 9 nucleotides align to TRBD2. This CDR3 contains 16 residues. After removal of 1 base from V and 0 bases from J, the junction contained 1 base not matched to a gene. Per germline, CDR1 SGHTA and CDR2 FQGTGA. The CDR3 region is CASSLNSGSSYNEQFF. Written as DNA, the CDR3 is TGTGCCAGCAGCTTAAATAGCGGGAGCTCCTACAATGAGCAGTTCTTC.

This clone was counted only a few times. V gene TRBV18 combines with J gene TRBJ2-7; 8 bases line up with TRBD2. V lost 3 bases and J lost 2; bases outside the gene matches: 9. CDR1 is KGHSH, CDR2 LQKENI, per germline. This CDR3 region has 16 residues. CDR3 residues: CASSPRTSGYAYEQYF. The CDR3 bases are TGTGCCAGCTCACCGCGCACTAGCGGATACGCCTACGAGCAGTACTTC.

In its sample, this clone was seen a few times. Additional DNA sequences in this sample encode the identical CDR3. The CDR3 nucleotides read TGTGCCAGCTCACTCGACAGCGTAAGCAATCAGCCCCAGCATTTT. Amino acid sequence: CASSLDSVSNQPQHF. The chain recombines TRBV7-2 with TRBJ1-5; D is possibly TRBD1 (5 bases). CDR3 length: 15 amino acids. With 8 bases removed from V and 1 base from J, the gap between germline ends came to 15 bases. Germline V gene data show CDR1 as SGHTA and CDR2 as FQGNSA.

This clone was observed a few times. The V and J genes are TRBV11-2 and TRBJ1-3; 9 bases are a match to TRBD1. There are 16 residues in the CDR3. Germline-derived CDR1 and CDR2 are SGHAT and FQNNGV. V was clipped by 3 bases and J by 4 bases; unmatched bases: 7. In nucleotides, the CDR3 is TGTGCCAGCAGCTTTCAACAGGGGGCGTCGGGAAACACCATATATTTT. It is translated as CASSFQQGASGNTIYF.

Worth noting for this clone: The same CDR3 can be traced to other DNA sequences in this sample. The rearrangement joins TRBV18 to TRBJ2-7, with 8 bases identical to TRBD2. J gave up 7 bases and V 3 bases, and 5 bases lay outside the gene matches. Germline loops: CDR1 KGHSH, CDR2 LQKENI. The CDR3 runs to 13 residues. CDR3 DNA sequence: TGTGCCAGCTCACCCCCTCGGGGGGGGGAGCAGTACTTC. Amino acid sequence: CASSPPRGGEQYF.

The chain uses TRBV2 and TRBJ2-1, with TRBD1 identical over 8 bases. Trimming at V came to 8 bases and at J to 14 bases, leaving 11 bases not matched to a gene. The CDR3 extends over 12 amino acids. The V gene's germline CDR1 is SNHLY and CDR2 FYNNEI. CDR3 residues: CASGRTGLKKFF. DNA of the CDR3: TGTGCCAGCGGTAGGACAGGGTTAAAAAAGTTCTTC.

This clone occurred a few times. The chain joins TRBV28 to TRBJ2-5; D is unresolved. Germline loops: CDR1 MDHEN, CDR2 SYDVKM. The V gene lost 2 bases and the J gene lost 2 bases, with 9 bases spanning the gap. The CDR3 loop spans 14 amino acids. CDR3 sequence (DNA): TGTGCCAGCAGTTTACCCCAAAATCAAGAGACCCAGTACTTC. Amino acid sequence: CASSLPQNQETQYF.

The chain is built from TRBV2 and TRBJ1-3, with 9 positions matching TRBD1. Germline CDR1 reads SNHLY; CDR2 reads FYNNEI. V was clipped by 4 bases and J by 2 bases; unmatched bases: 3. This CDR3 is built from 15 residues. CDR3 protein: CASSGGQGPGNTIYF. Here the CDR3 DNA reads TGTGCCAGCAGTGGGGGACAGGGTCCTGGAAACACCATATATTTT.

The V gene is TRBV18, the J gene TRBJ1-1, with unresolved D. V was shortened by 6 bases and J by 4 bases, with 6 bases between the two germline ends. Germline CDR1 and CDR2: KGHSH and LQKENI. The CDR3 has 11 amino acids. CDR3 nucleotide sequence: TGTGCCAGCTCCGGAGGCACTGAAGCTTTCTTT. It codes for CASSGGTEAFF.

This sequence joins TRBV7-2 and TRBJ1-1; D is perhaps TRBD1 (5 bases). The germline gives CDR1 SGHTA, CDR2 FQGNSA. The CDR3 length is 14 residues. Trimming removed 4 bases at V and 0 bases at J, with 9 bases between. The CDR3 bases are TGTGCCAGCAGCTGGGGCGGGGTGAACACTGAAGCTTTCTTT. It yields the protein CASSWGGVNTEAFF.

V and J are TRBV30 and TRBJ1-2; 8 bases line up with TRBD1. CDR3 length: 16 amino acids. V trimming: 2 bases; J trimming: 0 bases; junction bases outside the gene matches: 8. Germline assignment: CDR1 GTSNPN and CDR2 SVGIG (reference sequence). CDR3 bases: TGTGCCTGGAGTAAGGGACAGGCTGCCACTAACTATGGCTACACCTTC. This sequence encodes CAWSKGQAATNYGYTF.

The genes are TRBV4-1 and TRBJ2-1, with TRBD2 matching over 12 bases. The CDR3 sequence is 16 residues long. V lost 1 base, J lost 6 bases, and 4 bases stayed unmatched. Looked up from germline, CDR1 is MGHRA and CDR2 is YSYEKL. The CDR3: CASSQATSGSINEQFF. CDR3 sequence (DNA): TGCGCCAGCAGCCAAGCGACTAGCGGGAGCATCAATGAGCAGTTCTTC.

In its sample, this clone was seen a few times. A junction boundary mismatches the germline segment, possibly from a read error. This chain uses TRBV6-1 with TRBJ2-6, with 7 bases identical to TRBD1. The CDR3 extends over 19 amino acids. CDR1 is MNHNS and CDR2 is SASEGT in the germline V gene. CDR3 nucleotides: TGTGCCAGCAGTGCCGTTGGACAGGCTTCCTTGGCTGGGGCCAACGGCCTGACTTTC. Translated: CASSAVGQASLAGANGLTF.

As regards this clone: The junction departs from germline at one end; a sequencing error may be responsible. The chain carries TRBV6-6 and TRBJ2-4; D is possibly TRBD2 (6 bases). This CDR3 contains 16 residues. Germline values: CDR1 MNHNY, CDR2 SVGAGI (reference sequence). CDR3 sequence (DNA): TGTGCCAGCACCTCGGGCAGGCAACTAGCCAAAAACAGTCAGTACTTC. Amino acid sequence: CASTSGRQLAKNSQYF.

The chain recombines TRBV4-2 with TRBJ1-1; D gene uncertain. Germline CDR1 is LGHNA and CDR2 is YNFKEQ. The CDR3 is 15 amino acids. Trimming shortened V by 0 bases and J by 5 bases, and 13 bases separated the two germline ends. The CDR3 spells CASSQDAGSRTEAFF. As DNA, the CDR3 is TGTGCCAGCAGCCAAGATGCTGGCTCCAGGACTGAAGCTTTCTTT.

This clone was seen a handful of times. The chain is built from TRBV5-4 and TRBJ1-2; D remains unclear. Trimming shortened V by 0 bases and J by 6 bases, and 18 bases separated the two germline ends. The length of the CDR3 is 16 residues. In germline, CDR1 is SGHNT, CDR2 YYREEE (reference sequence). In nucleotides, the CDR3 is TGTGCCAGCAGCTTGGGGTACGTGACATCGGATCATGGCTACACCTTC. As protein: CASSLGYVTSDHGYTF.

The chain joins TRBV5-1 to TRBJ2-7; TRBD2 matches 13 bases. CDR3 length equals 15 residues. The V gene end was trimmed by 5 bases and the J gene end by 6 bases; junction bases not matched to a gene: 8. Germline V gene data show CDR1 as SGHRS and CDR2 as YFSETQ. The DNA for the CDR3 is TGCGCCAGCAGGGGGAGGACTAGCGGGAGTGCCGAGCAGTACTTC. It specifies CASRGRTSGSAEQYF.

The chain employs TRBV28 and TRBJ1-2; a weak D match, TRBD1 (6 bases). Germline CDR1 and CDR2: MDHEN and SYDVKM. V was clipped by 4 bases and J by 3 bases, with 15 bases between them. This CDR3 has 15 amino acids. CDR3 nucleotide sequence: TGTGCCAGCAGTTCGCCGGGGGGGCTGGACTATGGCTACACCTTC. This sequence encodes CASSSPGGLDYGYTF.

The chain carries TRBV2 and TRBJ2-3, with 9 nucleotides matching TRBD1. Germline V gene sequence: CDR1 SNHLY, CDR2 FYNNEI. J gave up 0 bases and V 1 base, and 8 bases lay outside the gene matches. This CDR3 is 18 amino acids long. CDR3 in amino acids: CASSEDRGRVSSTDTQYF. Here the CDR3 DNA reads TGTGCCAGCAGTGAAGACAGGGGGCGGGTATCTAGCACAGATACGCAGTATTTT.

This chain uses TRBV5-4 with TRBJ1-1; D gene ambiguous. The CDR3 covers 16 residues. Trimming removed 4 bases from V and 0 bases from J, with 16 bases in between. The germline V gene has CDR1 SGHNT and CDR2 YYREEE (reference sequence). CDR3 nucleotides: TGTGCCAGCAGCATGTGGGAGTGGCTGTTGAACACTGAAGCTTTCTTT. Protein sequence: CASSMWEWLLNTEAFF.